The T cell receptor (beta chain) described here comes from a study of blood T cell repertoires in COVID-19. Whole-study context: From the United States, Italy and Spain came samples of acute and convalescent COVID-19. T cells, B-cell-depleted T cells, or PBMCs provided the cDNA or gDNA that served as material.

Germline V gene sequence: CDR1 SGHDT, CDR2 YYEEEE. The V gene lost 0 bases and the J gene lost 4 bases, with 10 bases spanning the gap. The CDR3 consists of 14 residues. Per the original data handling: For nucleated cells, counts were estimated from reference gene primer amplification. Assay: immunoSEQ multiplex PCR; the TCRdb copy retains only in-frame clones and omits some. V, J and clone size are taken as reported in that table, and D and trimming were inferred from the DNA itself. The sample gives around 270,000 clones, roughly 84% of which show up once; roughly 1.4% is in the top ten. The receptor's source is a middle-aged woman who had recovered from COVID-19. This chain joins TRBV5-6 and TRBJ1-2; D perhaps matches TRBD1 (5 bases). The sample was peripheral blood. CDR3 in amino acids: CASSLGGAFYGYTF. Written as DNA, the CDR3 is TGTGCCAGCAGCTTGGGGGGCGCTTTCTATGGCTACACCTTC.